Sequencing of this TCR beta chain was carried out in a study of PD-1 blockade in classical Hodgkin lymphoma. Time point defined: newly diagnosed, previously untreated cHL patient sample. The comparison group had newly diagnosed, previously untreated classical Hodgkin lymphoma. Study-wide results and limits: Newly diagnosed patients reportedly trailed healthy donors in baseline TCR diversity. What drove the repertoire differences, possibly disease activity or prior therapy, has not been defined.

Comments on this clone: The antigen remains unidentified.

Only in-frame clones appear in the TCRdb table, and some are missing; sequencing was by immunoSEQ multiplex PCR. The sample yields fewer than 20,000 clones, 75% to 95% seen once. Germline V CDR1 and CDR2: SGHNT, YYREEE (reference sequence). This CDR3 is built from 17 residues. V trimming: 4 bases; J trimming: 4 bases; junction bases outside the gene matches: 12. The genes are TRBV5-4 and TRBJ2-4, with 9 bases identical to TRBD1. Sequencing used peripheral blood mononuclear cells (PBMCs). The sequence came from a human donor with classical Hodgkin lymphoma. The CDR3 DNA reads as TGTGCCAGCAGCCCGCCGCAATCCGGGACAGGGAAAAACATTCAGTACTTC. Its protein is CASSPPQSGTGKNIQYF.